The rows below give T cell receptor beta chains drawn from one sample of a study of cytomegalovirus exposure and HLA in healthy donors. Clones were read by immunoSEQ multiplex PCR, and TCRdb kept only the in-frame ones, dropping some. The data show over 150,000 clones, with around 80% seen just once and 4% held by the top ten. The material sequenced was PBMCs. These TCRs come from a woman between 40 and 50 years old in good health and CMV-seronegative. Both conserved end residues are part of each CDR3. The D gene is left open where the match is weak. Clone size, where shown, is once, few, many, or a class for clones that have expanded.

TRBD1	NA	TRBV19	16	TRBJ1-4	TGTGCCAGTACTAGGACAGGGGGACCAACTAATGAAAAACTGTTTTTT	CASTRTGGPTNEKLFF
NA	NA	TRBV6-4	14	TRBJ1-6	TGTGCCAGCAGTGAGGTCCCTACAGGCTCACCCCTCCACTTT	CASSEVPTGSPLHF
NA	NA	TRBV5-1	15	TRBJ1-4	TGCGCCAGCAGCTTGGGGCAAGATTCTAATGAAAAACTGTTTTTT	CASSLGQDSNEKLFF
NA	NA	TRBV6-4	13	TRBJ2-1	TGTGCCAGCAGTGACAGGGGGTACAATGAGCAGTTCTTC	CASSDRGYNEQFF
NA	NA	TRBV7-9	15	TRBJ2-7	TGTGCCAGCAGCTTACTAACAGGGTTTTCCTACGAGCAGTACTTC	CASSLLTGFSYEQYF
NA	NA	TRBV28	13	TRBJ2-7	TGTGCCAGCAGTACGCCAACTAGAGGGGAGCAGTACTTC	CASSTPTRGEQYF
NA	NA	TRBV6-1	13	TRBJ1-6	TGTGCCAGCAGTGAACAGGGCAATTCACCCCTCCACTTT	CASSEQGNSPLHF
TRBD1	NA	TRBV2	15	TRBJ1-5	TGTGCCAGCAGTGAATCCCGGACAGGTTTTCAGCCCCAGCATTTT	CASSESRTGFQPQHF
NA	NA	TRBV6-1	11	TRBJ2-1	TGTGCCAGCAGCCTCGACACCGAGCAGTTCTTC	CASSLDTEQFF
TRBD1	NA	TRBV4-2	16	TRBJ1-2	TGTGCCAGCAGCCAAGAACAAGGACAGGGGGCTAGTGGCTACACCTTC	CASSQEQGQGASGYTF
NA	NA	TRBV5-1	15	TRBJ2-7	TGCGCCAGCAGCTTCCAGGGGAGTGGGGTCTACGAGCAGTACTTC	CASSFQGSGVYEQYF
TRBD1	NA	TRBV5-6	15	TRBJ2-7	TGTGCCAGCAGCCCCAAGGACAGGGGGCGGTACGAGCAGTACTTC	CASSPKDRGRYEQYF
NA	NA	TRBV10-3	15	TRBJ1-5	TGTGCCATCAGTGATGGAAGGGGGGGCGGTCAGCCCCAGCATTTT	CAISDGRGGGQPQHF
TRBD1	NA	TRBV27	16	TRBJ2-5	TGTGCCAGCAGTTTGGCAGGGGGCACGTACCAAGAGACCCAGTACTTC	CASSLAGGTYQETQYF
NA	NA	TRBV5-1	13	TRBJ2-1	TGCGCCAGCAGCTTGGAGCCCCTCGGTGAGCAGTTCTTC	CASSLEPLGEQFF
NA	NA	TRBV29-1	12	TRBJ2-2	TGCAGCGTCAGGGAGAACACCGGGGAGCTGTTTTTT	CSVRENTGELFF
TRBD1	NA	TRBV5-1	14	TRBJ2-7	TGCGCCAGCAGCCCCCAGGGGGACGCATACGAGCAGTACTTC	CASSPQGDAYEQYF
TRBD1	once	TRBV28	12	TRBJ1-2	TGTGCCAGTACCGGGACAGGGTATGGCTACACCTTC	CASTGTGYGYTF
TRBD2	NA	TRBV2	15	TRBJ2-1	TGTGCCAGCAACGAGGGACTAGTTTCCTACAATGAGCAGTTCTTC	CASNEGLVSYNEQFF
TRBD1	NA	TRBV7-8	18	TRBJ2-7	TGTGCCAGCAGCTTACAATCACTGGGACAGGGCTTCGGTTACGAGCAGTACTTC	CASSLQSLGQGFGYEQYF
NA	NA	TRBV13	14	TRBJ2-7	TGTGCCAGCAGCCGGAGGACGTACTCCTACGAGCAGTACTTC	CASSRRTYSYEQYF
NA	few	TRBV10-2	13	TRBJ2-3	TGCGCCAGCAGTGAGATCCTAAGAGATACGCAGTATTTT	CASSEILRDTQYF
TRBD1	NA	TRBV9	15	TRBJ1-1	TGTGCCAGCAGCGTACCGGGACAGGGTAACACTGAAGCTTTCTTT	CASSVPGQGNTEAFF
TRBD1	NA	TRBV6-4	15	TRBJ2-5	TGTGCCAGCAGTTCACCGGGACAGGAAGGGGAGACCCAGTACTTC	CASSSPGQEGETQYF
TRBD1	once	TRBV2	15	TRBJ1-5	TGTGCCAGCAGGGACAGGGGGCGAGGCAATCAGCCCCAGCATTTT	CASRDRGRGNQPQHF
TRBD1	NA	TRBV2	15	TRBJ1-1	TGTGCCAGCAGGGGCGAGGGGGCTCGGCTTACTGAAGCTTTCTTT	CASRGEGARLTEAFF
NA	NA	TRBV6-1	15	TRBJ1-5	TGTGCCAGCACCTCTGCATGGCATAGCAATCAGCCCCAGCATTTT	CASTSAWHSNQPQHF
TRBD1	NA	TRBV2	16	TRBJ1-1	TGTGCCAGCAGTGAGCAGGGGGCTCTTTTGAACACTGAAGCTTTCTTT	CASSEQGALLNTEAFF
NA	NA	TRBV18	17	TRBJ1-4	TGTGCCAGCTCACAAGTGGCGGGGCGATCCGCTAATGAAAAACTGTTTTTT	CASSQVAGRSANEKLFF
NA	NA	TRBV11-3	15	TRBJ1-3	TGTGCCAGCTCAAACAGGCCTACAACTGGAAACACCATATATTTT	CASSNRPTTGNTIYF
TRBD2	NA	TRBV6-4	16	TRBJ2-3	TGTGCCAGCAGTGACTCGAGTAGCGGGGGCTCAGATACGCAGTATTTT	CASSDSSSGGSDTQYF
TRBD2	NA	TRBV5-1	14	TRBJ2-2	TGCGCCAGCAAGCTAGCGGTGAACACCGGGGAGCTGTTTTTT	CASKLAVNTGELFF
NA	NA	TRBV29-1	17	TRBJ1-3	TGCAGCGTCGCTCACCTAACCACAGGCGACTCTGGAAACACCATATATTTT	CSVAHLTTGDSGNTIYF
NA	NA	TRBV19	14	TRBJ2-1	TGTGCCAGTAGTACCGGACACGCTGTCAATGAGCAGTTCTTC	CASSTGHAVNEQFF
TRBD2	once	TRBV19	15	TRBJ2-3	TGTGCCAGTAGTAACCCTAGCGGGAGCACAGATACGCAGTATTTT	CASSNPSGSTDTQYF
NA	NA	TRBV2	15	TRBJ2-2	TGTGCCAGCATCCGGGACACCCAGAACACCGGGGAGCTGTTTTTT	CASIRDTQNTGELFF
TRBD1	NA	TRBV10-3	15	TRBJ2-1	TGTGCCATCAGTGAAAGGGACAGGGCCTACAATGAGCAGTTCTTC	CAISERDRAYNEQFF
NA	few	TRBV5-1	15	TRBJ1-1	TGCGCCAGCAGCTTGGAACATGGGGCCCGGACTGAAGCTTTCTTT	CASSLEHGARTEAFF
NA	NA	TRBV2	16	TRBJ2-2	TGTGCCAGCAGTTCTAGCGCACCCACGAACACCGGGGAGCTGTTTTTT	CASSSSAPTNTGELFF
TRBD1	NA	TRBV27	12	TRBJ2-1	TGTGCCAGCAGTGGGGACAGGGATGAGCAGTTCTTC	CASSGDRDEQFF